Listed below are T cell receptor beta chains from one sample, sequenced in a study of PD-L1 blockade in urothelial cancer. The method was immunoSEQ multiplex PCR; TCRdb's version includes in-frame clones alone and lacks a portion of them. The sample shows 95,000 to 150,000 clones, roughly 86% of them seen only once. This material consisted of PBMCs, taken around atezolizumab (anti-PD-L1) treatment. The receptor source for this set is a man over 45 with urothelial cancer. Each CDR3 is given with its conserved first and last residue. The D gene is left open where the match is weak. A row's size may be missing; if present it is once, few, many or a size class.

D gene: TRBD1; J gene: TRBJ2-7; clone size: NA; V gene: TRBV7-2; CDR3 protein: CASSPDRGSSYEQYF; CDR3 DNA: TGTGCCAGCAGCCCGGACAGGGGAAGCTCCTACGAGCAGTACTTC
D gene: TRBD2; J gene: TRBJ2-4; clone size: NA; V gene: TRBV2; CDR3 protein: CASRYTSGRADIQYF; CDR3 DNA: TGTGCCAGCAGATATACTAGCGGGAGGGCGGACATTCAGTACTTC
D gene: NA; J gene: TRBJ1-6; clone size: NA; V gene: TRBV18; CDR3 protein: CASSPGAGGSSPLHF; CDR3 DNA: TGTGCCAGCTCACCCGGCGCGGGAGGATCCTCACCCCTCCACTTT
D gene: NA; J gene: TRBJ1-4; clone size: NA; V gene: TRBV18; CDR3 protein: CASSPPNSGTNEKLFF; CDR3 DNA: TGTGCCAGCTCACCACCTAACAGCGGCACTAATGAAAAACTGTTTTTT
D gene: NA; J gene: TRBJ2-1; clone size: once; V gene: TRBV28; CDR3 protein: CASNRGEGGSEQFF; CDR3 DNA: TGTGCCAGCAACCGAGGCGAGGGGGGGAGTGAGCAGTTCTTC
D gene: NA; J gene: TRBJ2-7; clone size: NA; V gene: TRBV18; CDR3 protein: CASSPDRSEQYF; CDR3 DNA: TGTGCCAGCTCACCAGACAGGAGCGAGCAGTACTTC
D gene: NA; J gene: TRBJ1-5; clone size: NA; V gene: TRBV4-1; CDR3 protein: CASSQEWHQPQHF; CDR3 DNA: TGCGCCAGCAGCCAAGAGTGGCATCAGCCCCAGCATTTT
D gene: TRBD2; J gene: TRBJ2-7; clone size: once; V gene: TRBV6-5; CDR3 protein: CASRRTSGGSYEQYF; CDR3 DNA: TGTGCCAGCAGACGGACTAGCGGGGGCTCCTACGAGCAGTACTTC
D gene: TRBD1; J gene: TRBJ1-6; clone size: NA; V gene: TRBV6-4; CDR3 protein: CASSAEDRSNSPLHF; CDR3 DNA: TGTGCCAGCAGTGCGGAGGACAGGTCAAATTCACCCCTCCACTTT
D gene: TRBD1; J gene: TRBJ1-5; clone size: NA; V gene: TRBV5-1; CDR3 protein: CASSRDRTNQPQHF; CDR3 DNA: TGCGCCAGCAGCCGGGACAGAACCAATCAGCCCCAGCATTTT